This paragraph covers one T cell receptor (beta chain) sequence. No antigen is known for it. These data come from a study of blood T cells in healthy people across ages. Study results and limitations: Naive T cell percentage by flow cytometry tracked strongly with beta diversity. Aged donors had fewer naive CD4+ cells and lower diversity than long-lived donors.

A second PCR, run for about 6 to 12 cycles, used a sample-barcoded 5' primer plus a J-beta primer mix. Using its own MiXCR run on the 5' RACE reads, TCRdb lists one record per CDR3 protein. The sample holds 700,000 to 800,000 distinct CDR3 sequences; about 42% are singletons and the top ten take more than 20%. CDR1 and CDR2 from the germline V gene are SQVTM and ANQGSEA. The CDR3 is 13 amino acids. The V gene end was trimmed by 8 bases and the J gene end by 4 bases; junction bases not matched to a gene: 8. The chain couples TRBV29-1 to TRBJ2-3, with 8 nucleotides matching TRBD1. Sequenced material: blood. The TCR comes from a woman in her fifties or sixties in good health. CDR3 protein: CSCSGTGPDTQYF. The CDR3 bases are TGCAGCTGCTCCGGGACAGGACCAGATACGCAGTATTTT.